This record concerns one T cell receptor beta chain sequence. Its antigen is not known. Amplification used 60 Vbeta primers and 13 Jbeta primers. TCRdb's copy holds only in-frame clones and misses some; the assay was immunoSEQ multiplex PCR. The sample has some 150,000 clones, 80% seen once. The data originate from a study of cytomegalovirus exposure and HLA in healthy donors. Broader study findings: TCR beta V segments were, for the most part, productive about 87% or about 30% of the time in an earlier analysis.

Germline V gene lookup returns CDR1 GTSNPN and CDR2 SVGIG (reference sequence). The J segment lost 5 bases and the V segment lost 2 bases, leaving 11 bases of the junction unmatched. The CDR3 spans 18 residues. The sample was PBMCs. The chain couples TRBV30 to TRBJ2-5; 16 bases map to TRBD2. The receptor was isolated from a woman in her forties or fifties in good health and CMV-seropositive. The CDR3 DNA sequence: TGTGCCTGGAGTCCGGGACTAGCGGGGGGGAAATCTTGGGAGACCCAGTACTTC. Translated, it gives CAWSPGLAGGKSWETQYF.